The next 25 T cell receptor beta chains were all read from a single sample in a study of blood T cell repertoires in COVID-19. The assay was immunoSEQ multiplex PCR, and TCRdb's table has in-frame clones only and misses some. The data hold approximately 200,000 clones, with 80% to 90% observed a single time. Sequences were obtained from peripheral blood. The receptors derive from a woman in her fifties or sixties who had recovered from COVID-19.

This clone came up a few times. This rearrangement joins TRBV6-2 or TRBV6-3 to TRBJ2-3; TRBD1 matches 8 bases. CDR3 length equals 16 residues. The V gene's germline CDR1 is MNHEY and CDR2 SVGEGT. After removal of 5 bases from V and 3 bases from J, the junction contained 10 bases not matched to a gene. The CDR3 region is CASSPLRTGRTDTQYF. In DNA form, the CDR3 reads TGTGCCAGCAGTCCCCTCCGGACAGGGAGAACAGATACGCAGTATTTT.

In nucleotides, the CDR3 is TGTGCCAGCAGTTTGCGATCCCACGGGGAGCTGTTTTTT. Protein product: CASSLRSHGELFF. J is TRBJ2-2 and V is TRBV12-3 or TRBV12-4; D gene ambiguous. V was pared by 3 bases and J by 7 bases, with 9 bases between. There are 13 residues in the CDR3.

The gene calls are TRBV20-1 and TRBJ2-1; 9 nucleotides line up with TRBD2. Germline trimming cut 3 bases from V and 0 bases from J; bases unmatched to any gene: 6. CDR3 length: 16 amino acids. Looked up from germline, CDR1 is DFQATT and CDR2 is SNEGSKA (reference sequence). The CDR3 here is CSASWAGGSSYNEQFF. The CDR3 coding sequence is TGCAGTGCTAGTTGGGCGGGGGGGAGCTCCTACAATGAGCAGTTCTTC.

This clone was seen more than once but under ten times. The rearrangement joins TRBV6-5 to TRBJ2-5; 12 bases agree with TRBD2. The CDR3 sequence is 14 residues long. CDR1 is MNHEY and CDR2 is SVGAGI in the germline V gene. Unmatched junction bases numbered 3, after V lost 6 bases and J lost 4 bases. CDR3 DNA: TGTGCCAGCAGAAAACTAGCGGGGGGAGAGACCCAGTACTTC. Translation: CASRKLAGGETQYF.

The chain combines TRBV7-2 with TRBJ2-7, with TRBD2 matching 12 bases. The ends lost 4 bases at V and 3 bases at J; junction bases unmatched: 7. CDR3 size: 16 residues. Germline V gene sequence: CDR1 SGHTA, CDR2 FQGNSA. The CDR3 sequence: CASSYLGLAGSYEQYF. The CDR3 DNA reads as TGTGCCAGCAGCTACCTTGGACTAGCGGGGAGCTACGAGCAGTACTTC.

This clone was observed a single time. The V call is TRBV27, the J call TRBJ2-1; TRBD2 matches at 8 bases. With V trimmed by 7 bases and J by 7 bases, 18 bases remained unmatched. CDR3 length: 17 amino acids. Per germline, CDR1 MNHEY and CDR2 SMNVEV (reference sequence). The CDR3 loop is CASTPTPGLGSDNEQFF. DNA of the CDR3: TGTGCCAGCACTCCAACCCCGGGACTAGGTAGCGATAATGAGCAGTTCTTC.

The genes are TRBV2 and TRBJ1-5; D may be TRBD1 (6 bases). Trimming pared 8 bases from V and 0 bases from J, leaving 11 bases between. The CDR3 consists of 14 residues. Looked up from germline, CDR1 is SNHLY and CDR2 is FYNNEI. CDR3 DNA: TGTGCCAGCGGGGGCGTTAATAGCAATCAGCCCCAGCATTTT. Amino acid sequence: CASGGVNSNQPQHF. The whole variable domain, remainder taken from reference TRBV2 and TRBJ1-5, is EPEVTQTPSHQVTQMGQEVILRCVPISNHLYFYWYRQILGQKVEFLVSFYNNEISEKSEIFDDQFSVERPDGSNFTLKIRSTKLEDSAMYFCASGGVNSNQPQHFGDGTRLSIL.

The chain is built from TRBV7-9 and TRBJ2-7; 7 bases line up with TRBD1. The CDR3 runs 13 residues. After removal of 5 bases from V and 6 bases from J, the junction contained 7 bases not matched to a gene. Germline-derived CDR1 and CDR2 are SEHNR and FQNEAQ (reference sequence). CDR3 DNA sequence: TGTGCCAGCAGCCGGGACAGACTTTCCGAGCAGTACTTC. Its protein is CASSRDRLSEQYF.

The genes are TRBV9 and TRBJ1-2; 8 nucleotides line up with TRBD1. The CDR3 spans 17 residues. From germline, CDR1 is SGDLS and CDR2 YYNGEE. The J segment lost 4 bases and the V segment lost 0 bases, leaving 11 bases of the junction unmatched. The CDR3 sequence is CASSVEAGGGLSYGYTF. The CDR3 DNA follows: TGTGCCAGCAGCGTAGAGGCAGGGGGCGGACTTAGCTATGGCTACACCTTC.

The chain employs TRBV7-9 and TRBJ1-4, with D possibly being TRBD1 (6 bases). Trimming removed 6 bases from V and 7 bases from J, with 18 bases in between. In germline, CDR1 is SEHNR, CDR2 FQNEAQ (reference sequence). This CDR3 region has 15 residues. The CDR3 coding sequence is TGTGCCAGCAGTTACGTCAGGGGTGGAGGTGAAAAACTGTTTTTT. Translated: CASSYVRGGGEKLFF.

The gene calls are TRBV4-1 and TRBJ2-7; 8 nucleotides line up with TRBD1. The CDR3 runs 16 residues. J was trimmed by 6 bases and V by 1 base; bases with no gene match: 11. Per germline, CDR1 MGHRA and CDR2 YSYEKL. This CDR3 reads CASSQGPGQGAPEQYF. CDR3 in DNA: TGCGCCAGCAGCCAAGGACCGGGCCAGGGGGCTCCCGAGCAGTACTTC.

V gene TRBV4-3 combines with J gene TRBJ2-1, with D perhaps matching TRBD2 (5 bases). Trimming stripped 1 base from V and 7 bases from J, with 17 bases between. From germline, CDR1 is LGHNA and CDR2 YSLEER. CDR3 length: 16 residues. The CDR3 region is CASSQAWPPRGNEQFF. In DNA, the CDR3 is TGCGCCAGCAGCCAAGCGTGGCCCCCCCGCGGGAATGAGCAGTTCTTC.

This chain's CDR3 is CASRLREATNEKLFF. The DNA of the CDR3 is TGTGCCAGCAGGCTTCGGGAAGCAACTAATGAAAAACTGTTTTTT. The genes are TRBV27 and TRBJ1-4; D is uncertain. Germline V gene sequence: CDR1 MNHEY, CDR2 SMNVEV (reference sequence). V gave up 6 bases and J gave up 0 bases, with 11 bases separating them. This CDR3 is 15 amino acids long.

This clone was seen only once. This chain joins TRBV19 and TRBJ2-5, with TRBD1 matching 8 bases. The V gene end was trimmed by 7 bases and the J gene end by 4 bases; junction bases not matched to a gene: 8. The CDR3 is 14 residues long. Per germline, CDR1 LNHDA and CDR2 SQIVND (reference sequence). The CDR3 here is CASTQQGGSETQYF. The CDR3 DNA reads TGTGCCAGTACCCAACAGGGGGGTTCAGAGACCCAGTACTTC. Together with reference TRBV19 and TRBJ2-5, the CDR3 gives the full variable domain: DGGITQSPKYLFRKEGQNVTLSCEQNLNHDAMYWYRQDPGQGLRLIYYSQIVNDFQKGDIAEGYSVSREKKESFPLTVTSAQKNPTAFYLCASTQQGGSETQYFGPGTRLLVL.

This chain joins TRBV10-2 and TRBJ1-1, with D hard to call. The CDR3 length is 12 residues. Trimming cost V 6 bases and J 6 bases, with 11 bases left between them. The germline gives CDR1 WSHSY, CDR2 SAAADI. The CDR3 DNA reads TGCGCCAGCAGGGCGGGGTTGTCTGAAGCTTTCTTT. As protein: CASRAGLSEAFF.

The genes are TRBV7-9 and TRBJ2-7, with D maybe TRBD1 (5 bases). Germline CDR1 reads SEHNR; CDR2 reads FQNEAQ (reference sequence). Between the trimmed V and J ends, which lost 2 bases and 1 base, there was a span of 12 bases. The CDR3 is 15 amino acids. CDR3 protein: CASSLTRTTSYEQYF. DNA for the CDR3: TGTGCCAGCAGCTTAACGCGGACAACTTCCTACGAGCAGTACTTC.

The chain links TRBV6-5 to TRBJ2-3; maybe TRBD2 (5 bases). The germline V and J ends were trimmed by 2 bases and 4 bases, with 10 bases remaining between them. Per germline, CDR1 MNHEY and CDR2 SVGAGI. CDR3 size: 14 residues. In nucleotides, the CDR3 is TGTGCCAGCAGTTACCCAACTAGTTCAGATACGCAGTATTTT. Encoded protein: CASSYPTSSDTQYF.

This clone came up once. V is TRBV19 and J is TRBJ1-3; 8 nucleotides line up with TRBD1. The CDR3 runs to 17 residues. Germline loops: CDR1 LNHDA, CDR2 SQIVND (reference sequence). V lost 3 bases, J lost 3 bases, and 10 bases stayed unmatched. The CDR3 here is CASSMLRQGASGNTIYF. DNA for the CDR3: TGTGCCAGTAGTATGCTTCGGCAGGGGGCAAGTGGAAACACCATATATTTT.

This chain joins TRBV7-3 and TRBJ1-6; 10 bases agree with TRBD1. Trimming cost V 5 bases and J 9 bases; bases outside gene matches: 4. The CDR3 sequence is 14 residues long. Germline loops: CDR1 SGHTA, CDR2 FQGTGA. The CDR3, as DNA: TGTGCCAGCAGCGCGACAGGGGGCAGTTCACCCCTCCACTTT. Encoded protein: CASSATGGSSPLHF.

V and J are TRBV4-3 and TRBJ2-3; D may be TRBD1 (7 bases). CDR1 is LGHNA, CDR2 YSLEER, per germline. The CDR3 loop spans 13 amino acids. With 5 bases removed from V and 3 bases from J, the gap between germline ends came to 9 bases. The CDR3 protein is CASSAGGTDTQYF. CDR3 DNA sequence: TGCGCCAGCAGCGCAGGGGGGACAGATACGCAGTATTTT.

The chain couples TRBV7-9 to TRBJ1-2; TRBD1 matches at 7 bases. CDR3 length: 16 residues. The V gene end was trimmed by 2 bases and the J gene end by 0 bases; junction bases not matched to a gene: 6. Germline assignment: CDR1 SEHNR and CDR2 FQNEAQ (reference sequence). CDR3 loop: CASSLSGTATNYGYTF. CDR3 DNA sequence: TGTGCCAGCAGCTTATCGGGGACAGCGACTAACTATGGCTACACCTTC.

This chain connects TRBV18 to TRBJ2-2; D not certain. Trimming removed 0 bases at V and 7 bases at J, with 9 bases between. The CDR3 is 14 residues long. Per germline, CDR1 KGHSH and CDR2 LQKENI. The CDR3 protein is CASSPPGRGGELFF. CDR3 sequence (DNA): TGTGCCAGCTCACCACCGGGTAGAGGCGGGGAGCTGTTTTTT.

As to this clone: Other nucleotide sequences from this sample produce the same CDR3. The chain uses TRBV19 and TRBJ1-1; 8 nucleotides line up with TRBD1. The V and J ends lost 6 bases and 0 bases, in that order; junction bases with no gene match: 3. Germline CDR1 and CDR2: LNHDA and SQIVND (reference sequence). The CDR3 consists of 14 residues. CDR3 amino acids: CASRDREMNTEAFF. The DNA of the CDR3 is TGTGCCAGTAGGGACAGGGAAATGAACACTGAAGCTTTCTTT.

The gene calls are TRBV3-1 (or the pseudogene TRBV3-2) and TRBJ1-1, with a weak D call TRBD1 (6 bases). Germline V lookup: CDR1 LGHDT, CDR2 YNNKEL (reference sequence). This CDR3 is 16 amino acids long. Trimming left V 4 bases short and J 5 bases short, with 20 bases between. CDR3 nucleotides: TGTGCCAGCAGCCCAATGGGGGCCTTTGTTCGGACTGAAGCTTTCTTT. It encodes CASSPMGAFVRTEAFF.

The chain has TRBV2 and TRBJ2-2; the match to TRBD1 covers 7 bases. The V gene's germline CDR1 is SNHLY and CDR2 FYNNEI. The CDR3 length is 14 residues. J was trimmed by 3 bases and V by 4 bases; bases with no gene match: 2. The chain's CDR3 is CASSGGGDTGELFF. The CDR3 DNA reads TGTGCCAGCAGTGGAGGGGGCGACACCGGGGAGCTGTTTTTT.